A selection of T cell receptor beta chains follows, all from one sample in a study of control samples from healthy donors and cancer patients. The protocol was immunoSEQ multiplex PCR, while the TCRdb copy is restricted to in-frame clones and leaves out a portion. The sample records about 140,000 clones, more than 80% being singletons. Sequencing was done on a sample of blood. The source is a man between 18 and 29 years old in good health. The CDR3 runs from the conserved cysteine through the conserved F or W. D genes are given only for firm matches. For some rows the clone size is stated as once, few or many, or as a class when expanded; others skip it.

v_call,j_call,d_call,clone_size,cdr3_nt,cdr3_aa
TRBV7-2,TRBJ1-2,.,.,TGTGCCAGCAGCTTTGGGCAGGGGAACTATGGCTACACCTTC,CASSFGQGNYGYTF
TRBV5-6,TRBJ1-1,.,.,TGTGCCAGCAGCTTGGGTTGGACTGAAGCTTTCTTT,CASSLGWTEAFF
TRBV6-5,TRBJ2-7,TRBD1,.,TGTGCCAGCAGCGAGGACAGGGGAATCGGTGAGCAGTACTTC,CASSEDRGIGEQYF
TRBV18,TRBJ1-6,.,.,TGTGCCAGCTCACTGGGGGGAATCACCTCCTATAATTCACCCCTCCACTTT,CASSLGGITSYNSPLHF
TRBV6-5,TRBJ1-5,.,.,TGTGCCAGCAGTTGGTATTGGGGGCGAAGCAATCAGCCCCAGCATTTT,CASSWYWGRSNQPQHF
TRBV29-1,TRBJ1-5,TRBD1,.,TGCAGCGTCACAGGGGGGAGCAATCAGCCCCAGCATTTT,CSVTGGSNQPQHF
TRBV2,TRBJ1-3,.,.,TGTGCCAGCAGTAACAACCCGGGTTTCTCTGGAAACACCATATATTTT,CASSNNPGFSGNTIYF
TRBV3-1/TRBV3-2,TRBJ1-2,TRBD1,.,TGTGCCAGCAGCACAGGGGGAGGCTATGGCTACACCTTC,CASSTGGGYGYTF
TRBV7-8,TRBJ2-3,.,once,TGTGCCAGCAGCCGACGATTGGGGGCCCTAGATACGCAGTATTTT,CASSRRLGALDTQYF
TRBV10-1,TRBJ2-1,TRBD2,.,TGCGCCAGCAGTGCGCTAGCGGGGGGGAACAATGAGCAGTTCTTC,CASSALAGGNNEQFF
TRBV29-1,TRBJ2-7,.,.,TGCAGCGTTGCACAGGGCTACGAGCAGTACTTC,CSVAQGYEQYF
TRBV4-1,TRBJ1-2,TRBD1,.,TGCGCCAGCAGAAAACAGGGGGACCACTATGGCTACACCTTC,CASRKQGDHYGYTF
TRBV29-1,TRBJ1-1,.,.,TGCAGCGTCGGCAAGGGGGGGAACACTGAAGCTTTCTTT,CSVGKGGNTEAFF
TRBV12-3/TRBV12-4,TRBJ2-3,.,.,TGTGCCAGCAGTCGAGATGCAGATACGCAGTATTTT,CASSRDADTQYF
TRBV6-7,TRBJ2-2,TRBD2,.,TGTGCCAGCAGTTGCCCCGGGCTAGCGGGGGGATTAAACACCGGGGAGCTGTTTTTT,CASSCPGLAGGLNTGELFF
TRBV18,TRBJ2-7,.,few,TGTGCCAGCTCACCCGATCCCAGCCTCGCGGAGCAGTACTTC,CASSPDPSLAEQYF
TRBV18,TRBJ1-2,TRBD1,.,TGTGCCAGCTCACCGGACAGGGGTCCTGGCTACACCTTC,CASSPDRGPGYTF
TRBV18,TRBJ1-2,.,.,TGTGCCAGCTCACCCGACCGGGTTGCAGGAACTAACTATGGCTACACCTTC,CASSPDRVAGTNYGYTF
TRBV19,TRBJ1-2,TRBD1,few,TGTGCCAGTAGCCGCGGGACAGGGTACTATGGCTACACCTTC,CASSRGTGYYGYTF
TRBV7-2,TRBJ2-3,TRBD1,.,TGTGCCAGCAGCCGGGGACAGGTTCCAGATACGCAGTATTTT,CASSRGQVPDTQYF
TRBV5-1,TRBJ2-1,.,.,TGCGCCAGCAGCTCCTCAGGGGTGGCATCCTACAATGAGCAGTTCTTC,CASSSSGVASYNEQFF
TRBV7-9,TRBJ1-4,.,.,TGTGCCAGCAGCTCCCGGGCCCTTAATGAAAAACTGTTTTTT,CASSSRALNEKLFF
TRBV11-2,TRBJ2-2,.,.,TGTGCCAGCAGCTTAGATCAGGCGCAGATTAACACCGGGGAGCTGTTTTTT,CASSLDQAQINTGELFF
TRBV6-6,TRBJ2-1,.,.,TGTGCCAGCAGTTACAAATCAGGGAAGTTCTTC,CASSYKSGKFF
TRBV18,TRBJ2-7,TRBD1,once,TGTGCCAGCTCACCAGGCAGGGGGATACACGAGCAGTACTTC,CASSPGRGIHEQYF
TRBV30,TRBJ1-2,.,.,TGTGCCTGGAGTAAAGTATCGGAATCATATGGCTACACCTTC,CAWSKVSESYGYTF
TRBV6-5,TRBJ1-2,.,.,TGTGCCAGCGGGGCTAACTATGGCTACACCTTC,CASGANYGYTF
TRBV9,TRBJ1-3,.,.,TGTGCCAGCAGCGTAGCGGGGGCAGGAGGAAACACCATATATTTT,CASSVAGAGGNTIYF
TRBV21-1,TRBJ1-2,.,.,TGTGCCAGCAGCAGGGACGTTGGCTACACCTTC,CASSRDVGYTF
TRBV6-2/TRBV6-3,TRBJ2-7,TRBD2,.,TGTGCCAGCAGCAACCTGACCCCGGGAGGCGAGCAGTACTTC,CASSNLTPGGEQYF
TRBV3-1/TRBV3-2,TRBJ2-5,.,.,TGTGCCAGCAGCCAAAGTTGGGAGACCCAGTACTTC,CASSQSWETQYF
TRBV5-4,TRBJ1-2,.,.,TGTGCCAGCAGCTTATGGTGGGGACAATCTAACTATGGCTACACCTTC,CASSLWWGQSNYGYTF
TRBV9,TRBJ2-7,TRBD1,.,TGTGCCAGCAGCGTCCACAGGGGTTTACCCTACGAGCAGTACTTC,CASSVHRGLPYEQYF
TRBV9,TRBJ2-7,TRBD2,.,TGTGCCAGCAGCGTGGACTCACTAGCGAGCTCCTACGAGCAGTACTTC,CASSVDSLASSYEQYF
TRBV21-1,TRBJ1-5,.,.,TGTGCCAGCTTACCGGGACGGACAAGGAGAAGCAATCAGCCCCAGCATTTT,CASLPGRTRRSNQPQHF
TRBV4-2,TRBJ2-1,.,.,TGTGCCAGCAGCCAAGATGGCACACGCAGTGAGCAGTTCTTC,CASSQDGTRSEQFF
TRBV19,TRBJ1-4,.,.,TGTGCCAGTAGTATGCGGTCAACCCGGAGCTTAACTAATGAAAAACTGTTTTTT,CASSMRSTRSLTNEKLFF
TRBV4-2,TRBJ2-3,.,.,TGTGCCAGCAGCCAAGAGGGGTACGGGAGCACAGATACGCAGTATTTT,CASSQEGYGSTDTQYF
TRBV10-3,TRBJ2-7,.,.,TGTGCCATCAGTGAGTCGGCGGGCTCCTACGAGCAGTACTTC,CAISESAGSYEQYF
TRBV6-1,TRBJ1-3,.,once,TGTGCCAGCAGTGAGGGTGGAAACACCATATATTTT,CASSEGGNTIYF
TRBV19,TRBJ1-2,TRBD1,.,TGTGCCAGCAACCGGGACAGGGTTCGCTATGGCTACACCTTC,CASNRDRVRYGYTF
TRBV18,TRBJ1-3,.,few,TGTGCCAGCTCACCGACAGCAGAAGGGACTGGAAACACCATATATTTT,CASSPTAEGTGNTIYF
TRBV6-5,TRBJ2-7,TRBD1,.,TGTGCCAGCACAGCCCTGACAGGGGGCAACGAGCAGTACTTC,CASTALTGGNEQYF
TRBV4-3,TRBJ1-3,.,.,TGCGCCAGCAGCCAAGATTTAGGTTTCTCTGGAAACACCATATATTTT,CASSQDLGFSGNTIYF
TRBV5-1,TRBJ1-3,.,.,TGCGCCAGCAGCCGGGATTTTGGAGGAAACACCATATATTTT,CASSRDFGGNTIYF
TRBV5-1,TRBJ2-1,.,.,TGCGCCAGCAGCTTGCAACAATCGGCCAGATGGGATGAGCAGTTCTTC,CASSLQQSARWDEQFF
TRBV28,TRBJ1-4,.,once,TGTGCTAGCAGTGACCATCAGACGTCACAGGGTATTAATGAAAAACTGTTTTTT,CASSDHQTSQGINEKLFF
TRBV7-6,TRBJ2-1,.,.,TGTGCCAGCAGCTTGGGACTCAACAATGAGCAGTTCTTC,CASSLGLNNEQFF
TRBV7-9,TRBJ2-3,.,.,TGTGCCAGCAGCCCCAGGGTGGGAGATACGCAGTATTTT,CASSPRVGDTQYF
TRBV7-2,TRBJ1-5,.,once,TGTGCCAGCAGCTTAGTAAGGGACCTTAATCAGCCCCAGCATTTT,CASSLVRDLNQPQHF
TRBV2,TRBJ2-3,.,once,TGTGCCAGCAGTGTCGGGGTGGGAACAGATACGCAGTATTTT,CASSVGVGTDTQYF
TRBV10-3,TRBJ2-3,TRBD2,.,TGTGCCGCACACGGGGCTAGCGGGGGGGCGAGCACAGATACGCAGTATTTT,CAAHGASGGASTDTQYF
TRBV10-3,TRBJ2-1,TRBD2,.,TGTGCCATCAGTGATCGGTCTAGCGGGGGGGACTACAGGACCTACAATGAGCAGTTCTTC,CAISDRSSGGDYRTYNEQFF
TRBV5-6,TRBJ1-6,TRBD1,.,TGTGCCAGCAGCTTCGGGACAGGGTATTCACCCCTCCACTTT,CASSFGTGYSPLHF
TRBV4-3,TRBJ2-2,TRBD1,.,TGCGCCAGCAGCCAAGATGGGACAGGGTCCGGGGAGCTGTTTTTT,CASSQDGTGSGELFF